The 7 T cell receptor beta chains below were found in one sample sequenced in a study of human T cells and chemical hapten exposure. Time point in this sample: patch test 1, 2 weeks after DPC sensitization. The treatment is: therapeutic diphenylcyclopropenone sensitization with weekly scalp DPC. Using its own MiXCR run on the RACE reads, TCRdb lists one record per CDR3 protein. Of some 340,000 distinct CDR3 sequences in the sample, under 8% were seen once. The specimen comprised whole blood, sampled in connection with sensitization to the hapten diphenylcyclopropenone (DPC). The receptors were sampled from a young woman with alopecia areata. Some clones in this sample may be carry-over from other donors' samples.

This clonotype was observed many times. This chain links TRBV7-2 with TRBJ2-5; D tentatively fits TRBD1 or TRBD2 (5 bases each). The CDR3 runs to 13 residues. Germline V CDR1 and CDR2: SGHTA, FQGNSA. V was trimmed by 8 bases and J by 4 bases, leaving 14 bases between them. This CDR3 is CASGGGWAETQYF. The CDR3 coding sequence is TGTGCCAGCGGTGGGGGTTGGGCAGAGACCCAGTACTTC.

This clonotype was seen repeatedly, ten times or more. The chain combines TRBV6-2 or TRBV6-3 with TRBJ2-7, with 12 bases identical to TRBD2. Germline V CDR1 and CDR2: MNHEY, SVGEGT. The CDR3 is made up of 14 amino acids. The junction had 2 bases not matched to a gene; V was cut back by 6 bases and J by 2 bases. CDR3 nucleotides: TGTGCCAGCAGAGCTAGCGGGGGGGCCTACGAGCAGTACTTC. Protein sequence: CASRASGGAYEQYF.

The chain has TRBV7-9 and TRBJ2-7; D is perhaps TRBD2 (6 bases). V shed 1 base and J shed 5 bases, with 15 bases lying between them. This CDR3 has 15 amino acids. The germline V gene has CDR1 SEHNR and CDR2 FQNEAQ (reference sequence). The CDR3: CASSLGRQGLNEQYF. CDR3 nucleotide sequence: TGTGCCAGCAGCTTAGGGCGCCAGGGACTCAACGAGCAGTACTTC.

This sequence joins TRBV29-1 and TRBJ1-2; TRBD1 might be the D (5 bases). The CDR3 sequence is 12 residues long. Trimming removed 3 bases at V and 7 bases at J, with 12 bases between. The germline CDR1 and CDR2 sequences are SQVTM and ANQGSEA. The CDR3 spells CSVEGEGLGYTF. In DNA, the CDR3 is TGCAGCGTTGAGGGGGAAGGGCTTGGCTACACCTTC.

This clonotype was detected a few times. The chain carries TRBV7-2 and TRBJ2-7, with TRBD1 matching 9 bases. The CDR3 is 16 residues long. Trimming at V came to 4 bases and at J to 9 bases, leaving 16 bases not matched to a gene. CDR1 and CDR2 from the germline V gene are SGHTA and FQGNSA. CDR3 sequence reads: CASSSYRGPSPGAQYF. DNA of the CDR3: TGTGCCAGCAGCTCGTACAGGGGGCCCTCTCCGGGGGCGCAGTACTTC. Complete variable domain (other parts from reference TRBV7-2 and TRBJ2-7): GAGVSQSPSNKVTEKGKDVELRCDPISGHTALYWYRQSLGQGLEFLIYFQGNSAPDKSGLPSDRFSAERTGGSVSTLTIQRTQQEDSAVYLCASSSYRGPSPGAQYFGPGTRLTVT.

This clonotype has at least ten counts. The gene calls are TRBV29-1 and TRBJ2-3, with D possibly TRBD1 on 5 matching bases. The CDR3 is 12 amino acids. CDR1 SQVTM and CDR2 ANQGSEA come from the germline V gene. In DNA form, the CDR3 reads TGCAGTGCTGAACAGGAGCCAGATACGCAGTATTTT. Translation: CSAEQEPDTQYF.

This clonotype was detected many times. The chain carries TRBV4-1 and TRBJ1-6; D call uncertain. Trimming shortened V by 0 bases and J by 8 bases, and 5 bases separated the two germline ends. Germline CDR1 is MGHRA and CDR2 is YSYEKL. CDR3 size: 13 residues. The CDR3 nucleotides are TGCGCCAGCAGCCAAGATGCGGATTCACCCCTCCACTTT. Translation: CASSQDADSPLHF.